This note documents a single T cell receptor (beta chain) sequence. The antigen remains unidentified. The sample belongs to a study of identical twins. Notes on the study in general: Twin pairs' shared out-of-frame alpha sequences were enriched in low generation probability. The study found that models underestimated out-of-frame TCR alpha sharing in monozygotic twins. Fewer insertions marked abundant cord blood beta clonotypes; young adult naive trended weakly, memory not at all.

With 6 bases clipped from V and 2 bases from J, the junction kept 6 bases outside the gene matches. Germline CDR1 is MRHNA and CDR2 is SNTAGT. CDR3 size: 15 residues. Template switching introduced a universal primer site, and the cDNA bore unique molecular identifiers. TCRdb processed the 5' RACE reads anew with MiXCR; each CDR3 protein has one entry. The table lists approximately 350,000 distinct CDR3 sequences, about 12% of them singletons. Separately, the same data were catalogued under a study of yellow fever vaccine responses in identical twins.

This sequence originates from a woman aged 18-29 years in good health. The sequenced material came from CD8+ T cells sorted from blood. V is TRBV6-4 and J is TRBJ2-1; 8 bases are a match to TRBD1. The CDR3 bases are TGTGCCAGCAGCGAAACGGGACAGGCCTACAATGAGCAGTTCTTC. It encodes CASSETGQAYNEQFF.